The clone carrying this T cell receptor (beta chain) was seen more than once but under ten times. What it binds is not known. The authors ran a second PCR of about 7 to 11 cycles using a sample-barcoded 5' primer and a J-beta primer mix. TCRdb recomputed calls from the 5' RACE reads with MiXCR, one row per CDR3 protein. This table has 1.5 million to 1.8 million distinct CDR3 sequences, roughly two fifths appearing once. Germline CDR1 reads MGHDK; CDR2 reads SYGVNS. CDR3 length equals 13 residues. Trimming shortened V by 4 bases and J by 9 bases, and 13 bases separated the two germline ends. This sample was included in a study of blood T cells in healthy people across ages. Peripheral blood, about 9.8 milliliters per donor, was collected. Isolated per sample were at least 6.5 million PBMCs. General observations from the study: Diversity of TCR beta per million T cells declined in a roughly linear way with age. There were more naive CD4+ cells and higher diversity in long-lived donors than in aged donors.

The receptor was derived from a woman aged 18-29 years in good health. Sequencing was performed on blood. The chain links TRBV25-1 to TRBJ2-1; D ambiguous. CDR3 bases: TGTGCCAGCAGTGCACACGAAGTAAGTGAGCAGTTCTTC. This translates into CASSAHEVSEQFF.